The 9 T cell receptor beta chains given below trace back to one sample, sequenced in a study of cytomegalovirus exposure and HLA in healthy donors. The PCR ran on 60 Vbeta and 13 Jbeta primers. Profiling relied on immunoSEQ multiplex PCR, and the TCRdb table lists in-frame clones only, not all of them. The data contain 120,000 to 150,000 clones, 80% of them singletons. The specimen sequenced was PBMCs. Receptors originate from a woman aged 25 to 45 in good health and CMV-seronegative.

This sequence joins TRBV30 and TRBJ2-5, with D possibly TRBD1 on 5 matching bases. The J call may be wrong; the DNA end is better matched by TRBJ2-7. Per germline, CDR1 GTSNPN and CDR2 SVGIG (reference sequence). This CDR3 spans 13 amino acids. CDR3 coding DNA: TGTGCCTGGAATAGGGGCCCGGTTCGCGAGCAGTACTTC. This encodes CAWNRGPVREQYF.

The V call is TRBV28, the J call TRBJ1-2, with D perhaps TRBD1 (6 bases). Between the trimmed V and J ends, which lost 6 bases and 2 bases, there was a span of 16 bases. In germline, CDR1 is MDHEN, CDR2 SYDVKM. This CDR3 comprises 15 residues. CDR3: CASRVQGRVNYGYTF. The CDR3 DNA sequence: TGTGCCAGCAGGGTACAGGGCCGTGTGAACTATGGCTACACCTTC.

The chain links TRBV27 to TRBJ2-1, with 7 bases lining up with TRBD2. This CDR3 contains 15 residues. Germline V gene sequence: CDR1 MNHEY, CDR2 SMNVEV (reference sequence). With 6 bases clipped from V and 8 bases from J, the junction kept 13 bases outside the gene matches. CDR3 in DNA: TGTGCCAGCAGAACAAGACTAGCTACGGTCGATGAGCAGTTCTTC. Its protein product is CASRTRLATVDEQFF.

V and J are TRBV4-1 and TRBJ2-5; TRBD2 matches 8 bases. The germline V gene encodes CDR1 MGHRA and CDR2 YSYEKL. V shed 2 bases, J shed 4 bases, and the junction held 9 bases outside the gene matches. The CDR3 is 16 residues long. Here the CDR3 DNA reads TGCGCCAGCAGCCAATTAGCGGGGCCGGTTATAGAGACCCAGTACTTC. Amino acid sequence: CASSQLAGPVIETQYF.

The rearrangement uses TRBV10-3 and TRBJ1-2, with TRBD1 matching 9 bases. The CDR3 consists of 15 residues. The J segment lost 5 bases and the V segment lost 7 bases, leaving 11 bases of the junction unmatched. Germline CDR1 reads ENHRY; CDR2 reads SYGVKD. CDR3 protein: CAITQSGTGRYGYTF. In DNA, the CDR3 is TGTGCCATCACTCAATCCGGGACAGGGAGGTATGGCTACACCTTC.

The chain recombines TRBV6-4 with TRBJ2-1; 7 positions match TRBD2. Germline values: CDR1 MRHNA, CDR2 SNTAGT. The CDR3 has 15 amino acids. J gave up 2 bases and V 4 bases, and 5 bases lay outside the gene matches. The CDR3 here is CASSGSSGAYNEQFF. CDR3 nucleotide sequence: TGTGCCAGCAGTGGATCTAGCGGAGCCTACAATGAGCAGTTCTTC.

The rearrangement joins TRBV28 to TRBJ1-4, with no clear D. Looked up from germline, CDR1 is MDHEN and CDR2 is SYDVKM. The CDR3 runs 18 residues. V was shortened by 6 bases and J by 8 bases, with 28 bases between the two germline ends. The CDR3 DNA sequence: TGTGCCAGCAGCTATCAAGAGCAATGGTTCCCTTTGCGAGAAAAACTGTTTTTT. The encoded protein is CASSYQEQWFPLREKLFF. Together with reference TRBV28 and TRBJ1-4, the CDR3 gives the full variable domain: DVKVTQSSRYLVKRTGEKVFLECVQDMDHENMFWYRQDPGLGLRLIYFSYDVKMKEKGDIPEGYSVSREKKERFSLILESASTNQTSMYLCASSYQEQWFPLREKLFFGSGTQLSVL.

This clone has just one count. The chain recombines TRBV27 with TRBJ2-7; 12 positions match TRBD2. CDR1 and CDR2 (germline): MNHEY, SMNVEV (reference sequence). With 6 bases clipped from V and 4 bases from J, the junction kept 1 base outside the gene matches. The CDR3 covers 13 residues. CDR3 bases: TGTGCCAGCAGCCTAGCGGGAGGGTACGAGCAGTACTTC. Translating it yields CASSLAGGYEQYF.

This clone was seen a few times. In nucleotides, the CDR3 is TGTGCCAGCAGTGATTCGACAGGTACCTATGGCTACACCTTC. It encodes CASSDSTGTYGYTF. V is TRBV6-4 and J is TRBJ1-2, with D perhaps matching TRBD1 (6 bases). V lost 3 bases to trimming and J lost 4 bases, with 12 bases between them. The CDR3 totals 14 residues. Per germline, CDR1 MRHNA and CDR2 SNTAGT.